This T cell receptor (beta chain) was recorded in a study of shared clonotypes between healthy human individuals. Sequencing used immunoSEQ multiplex PCR; TCRdb keeps in-frame clones, though not all of them. The data show about 510,000 clones, over 75% seen once. Caucasian adults living in Nashville, Tennessee, provided all samples. This clone was observed a few times. CDR3 length: 15 amino acids. CDR1 is SNHLY and CDR2 is FYNNEI in the germline V gene. V dropped 7 bases and J dropped 4; count of bases not matched to a gene: 8. The J gene is TRBJ2-7, the V gene TRBV2; 12 bases match TRBD1. The sequence was obtained from a woman in her thirties or forties in good health. Some clones in this sample may be carry-over from other donors' samples. Sequenced: PBMCs. This CDR3 reads CASTREGQGAYEQYF. Here the CDR3 DNA reads TGTGCCAGCACGCGGGAGGGACAGGGGGCTTACGAGCAGTACTTC.